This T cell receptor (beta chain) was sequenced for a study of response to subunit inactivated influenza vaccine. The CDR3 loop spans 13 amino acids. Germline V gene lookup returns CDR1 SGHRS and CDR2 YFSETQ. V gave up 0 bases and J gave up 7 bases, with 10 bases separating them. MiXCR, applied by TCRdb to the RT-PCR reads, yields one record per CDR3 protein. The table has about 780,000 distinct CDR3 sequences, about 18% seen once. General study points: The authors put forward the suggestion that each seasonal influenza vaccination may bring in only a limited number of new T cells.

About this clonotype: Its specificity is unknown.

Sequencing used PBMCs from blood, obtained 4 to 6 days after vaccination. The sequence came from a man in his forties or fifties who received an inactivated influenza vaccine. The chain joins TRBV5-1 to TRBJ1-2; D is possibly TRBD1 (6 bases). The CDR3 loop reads CASSLEGVRGYTF. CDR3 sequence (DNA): TGCGCCAGCAGCTTGGAGGGGGTACGTGGCTACACCTTC.